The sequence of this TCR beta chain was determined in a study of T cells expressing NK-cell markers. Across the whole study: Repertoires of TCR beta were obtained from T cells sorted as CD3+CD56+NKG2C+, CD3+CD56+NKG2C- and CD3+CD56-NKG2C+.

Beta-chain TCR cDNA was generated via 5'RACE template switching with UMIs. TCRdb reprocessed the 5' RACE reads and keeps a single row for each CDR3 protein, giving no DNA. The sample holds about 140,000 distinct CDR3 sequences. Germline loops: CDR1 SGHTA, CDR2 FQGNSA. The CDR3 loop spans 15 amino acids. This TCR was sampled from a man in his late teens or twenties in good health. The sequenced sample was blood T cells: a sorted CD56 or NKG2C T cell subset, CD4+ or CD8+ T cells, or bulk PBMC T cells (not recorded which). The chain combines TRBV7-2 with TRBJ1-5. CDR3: CASSLGGVVNQPQHF.